This T cell receptor (beta chain) appears in the sequencing data of a study of T-cell reconstitution after alpha-beta-depleted transplantation in children. This clonotype was counted at least ten times. As yet, its antigen is unknown. The TCRbeta library was prepared with unique molecular identifiers. TCRdb passed the PCR reads through MiXCR, listing each CDR3 protein once. The table records 200,000 to 250,000 distinct CDR3 sequences, 11% of them present only once. The CDR3 extends over 14 amino acids. CDR1 is SGHRS, CDR2 YFSETQ, per germline. V was pared by 0 bases and J by 4 bases, with 10 bases between. Study-level findings and limits: It was reported that alpha-beta T cells came from several hundred expanded graft clones (about two months after transplant). From surviving recipient T cells and thymic progenitors came the high day-60 TCRbeta diversity observed in some patients. Newly generated T cells supplied most T-cell counts and diversity one year post-transplant.

The clonotype was recovered from a child younger than two with acute myeloid leukemia, due to receive a stem cell transplant. Source: PBMCs, taken before TCRalphabeta/CD19-depleted stem cell transplant. The rearrangement uses TRBV5-1 and TRBJ1-1; D is unresolved. In nucleotides, the CDR3 is TGCGCCAGCAGCTTGGTTCCGACCATCACTGAAGCTTTCTTT. Translated: CASSLVPTITEAFF.